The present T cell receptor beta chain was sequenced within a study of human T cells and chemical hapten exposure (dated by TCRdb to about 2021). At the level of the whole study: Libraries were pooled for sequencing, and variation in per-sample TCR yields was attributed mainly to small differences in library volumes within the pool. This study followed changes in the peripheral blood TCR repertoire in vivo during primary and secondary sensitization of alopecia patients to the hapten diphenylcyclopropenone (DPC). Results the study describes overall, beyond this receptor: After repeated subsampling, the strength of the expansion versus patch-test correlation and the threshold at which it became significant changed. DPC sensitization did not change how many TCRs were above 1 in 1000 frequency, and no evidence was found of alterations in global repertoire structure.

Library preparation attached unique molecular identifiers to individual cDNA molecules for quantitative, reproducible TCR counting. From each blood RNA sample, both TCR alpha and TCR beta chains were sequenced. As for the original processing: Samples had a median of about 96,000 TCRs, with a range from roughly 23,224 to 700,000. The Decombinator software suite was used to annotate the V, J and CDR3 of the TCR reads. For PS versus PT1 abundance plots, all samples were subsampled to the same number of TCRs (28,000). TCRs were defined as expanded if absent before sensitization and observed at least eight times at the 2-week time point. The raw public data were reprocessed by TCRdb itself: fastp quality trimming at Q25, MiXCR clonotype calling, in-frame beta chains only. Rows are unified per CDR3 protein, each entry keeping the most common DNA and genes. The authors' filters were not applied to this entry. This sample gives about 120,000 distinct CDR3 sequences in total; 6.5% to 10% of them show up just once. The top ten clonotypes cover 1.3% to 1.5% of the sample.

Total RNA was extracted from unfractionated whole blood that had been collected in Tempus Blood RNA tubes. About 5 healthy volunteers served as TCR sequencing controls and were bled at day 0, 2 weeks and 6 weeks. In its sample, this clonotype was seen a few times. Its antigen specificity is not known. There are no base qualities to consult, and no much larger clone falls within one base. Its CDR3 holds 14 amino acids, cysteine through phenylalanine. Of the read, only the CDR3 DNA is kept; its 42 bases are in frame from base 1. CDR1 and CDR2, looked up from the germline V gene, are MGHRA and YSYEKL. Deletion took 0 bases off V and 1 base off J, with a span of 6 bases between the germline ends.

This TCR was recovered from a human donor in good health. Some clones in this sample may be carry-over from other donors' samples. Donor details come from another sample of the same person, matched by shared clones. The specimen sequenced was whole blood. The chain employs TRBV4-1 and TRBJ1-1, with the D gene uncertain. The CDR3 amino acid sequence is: CASSQDVRNTEAFF. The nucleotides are TGCGCCAGCAGCCAAGACGTCAGGAACACTGAAGCTTTCTTT.